This T cell receptor beta chain appears in the sequencing data of a study of T cell responses to AZD1222 COVID-19 vaccine. Points from the study as a whole: Compared with day 0, the breadth and depth of the Spike-specific TCR repertoire rose significantly after two doses of AZD1222. There were mostly white British donors and more females than males, and clonal diversity was possibly underestimated.

Regarding this clone: Its antigen is currently unknown.

From germline, CDR1 is MDHEN and CDR2 SYDVKM. Deletions cut 3 bases from V and 5 bases from J, with 7 bases between. The CDR3 runs to 13 residues. Assay used: immunoSEQ multiplex PCR; TCRdb lists only in-frame clones, some missing. The sample has roughly 140,000 clones, about 87% seen once; the top ten hold 3% to 4%. Sequencing used peripheral blood, obtained on day 0 of MenACWY control vaccination. This TCR derives from an adult in good health. The chain uses TRBV28 and TRBJ1-4; TRBD1 is a possible D gene (5 bases). CDR3 in amino acids: CASSFAGNEKLFF. CDR3 nucleotides: TGTGCCAGCAGTTTTGCAGGGAATGAAAAACTGTTTTTT.